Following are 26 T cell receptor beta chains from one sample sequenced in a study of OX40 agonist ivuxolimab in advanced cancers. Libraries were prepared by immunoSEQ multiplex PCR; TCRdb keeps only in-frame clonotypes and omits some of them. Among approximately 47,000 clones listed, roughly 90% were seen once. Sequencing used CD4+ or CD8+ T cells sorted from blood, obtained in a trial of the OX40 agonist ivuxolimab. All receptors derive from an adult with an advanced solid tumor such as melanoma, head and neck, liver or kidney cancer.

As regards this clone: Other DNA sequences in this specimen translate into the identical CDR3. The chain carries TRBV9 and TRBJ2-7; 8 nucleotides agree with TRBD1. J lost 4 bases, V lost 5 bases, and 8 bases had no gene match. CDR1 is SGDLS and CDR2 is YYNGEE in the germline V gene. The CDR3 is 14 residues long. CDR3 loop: CASSAGTGGYEQYF. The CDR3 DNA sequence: TGTGCCAGCAGTGCTGGAACAGGGGGGTACGAGCAGTACTTC.

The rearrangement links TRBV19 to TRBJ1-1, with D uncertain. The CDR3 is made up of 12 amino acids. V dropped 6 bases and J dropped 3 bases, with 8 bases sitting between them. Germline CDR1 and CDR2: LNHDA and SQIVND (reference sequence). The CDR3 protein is CASSGSDTEAFF. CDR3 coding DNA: TGTGCCAGTAGCGGATCCGACACTGAAGCTTTCTTT.

The CDR3 loop reads CASSLGTSGGNEQFF. The DNA of the CDR3 is TGTGCCAGCAGCTTGGGGACTAGCGGGGGCAATGAGCAGTTCTTC. The chain is built from TRBV7-2 and TRBJ2-1, with 14 bases that match TRBD2. The CDR3 loop spans 15 amino acids. The germline gives CDR1 SGHTA, CDR2 FQGNSA. J gave up 6 bases and V 3 bases, and 1 base lay outside the gene matches.

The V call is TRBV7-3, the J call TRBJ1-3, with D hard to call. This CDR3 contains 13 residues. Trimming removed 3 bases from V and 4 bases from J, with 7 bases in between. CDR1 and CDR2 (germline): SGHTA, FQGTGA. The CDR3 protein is CASSLAGGNTIYF. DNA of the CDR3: TGTGCCAGCAGCTTGGCGGGCGGAAACACCATATATTTT.

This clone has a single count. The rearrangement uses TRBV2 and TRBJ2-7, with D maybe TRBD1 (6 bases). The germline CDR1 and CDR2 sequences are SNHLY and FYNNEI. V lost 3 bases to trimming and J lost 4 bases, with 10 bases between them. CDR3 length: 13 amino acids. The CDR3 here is CASSDGGQYEQYF. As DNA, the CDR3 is TGTGCCAGCAGTGATGGGGGCCAGTACGAGCAGTACTTC.

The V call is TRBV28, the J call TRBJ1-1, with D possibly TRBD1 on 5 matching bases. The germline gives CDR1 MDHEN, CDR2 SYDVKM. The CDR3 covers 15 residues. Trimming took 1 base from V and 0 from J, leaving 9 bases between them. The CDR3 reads CASSLSGLMNTEAFF. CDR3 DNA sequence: TGTGCCAGCAGTTTATCGGGGCTAATGAACACTGAAGCTTTCTTT.

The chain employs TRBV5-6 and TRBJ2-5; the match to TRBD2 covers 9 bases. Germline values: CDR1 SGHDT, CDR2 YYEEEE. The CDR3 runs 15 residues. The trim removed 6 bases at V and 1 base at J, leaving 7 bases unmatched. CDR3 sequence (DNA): TGTGCCAGCAACCCGATTAGCGGGGGCCAAGAGACCCAGTACTTC. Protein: CASNPISGGQETQYF.

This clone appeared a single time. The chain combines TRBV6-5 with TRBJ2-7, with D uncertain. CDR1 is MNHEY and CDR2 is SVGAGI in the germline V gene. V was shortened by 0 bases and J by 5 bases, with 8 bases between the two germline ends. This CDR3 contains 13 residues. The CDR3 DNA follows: TGTGCCAGCAGTTACTCGAGTGGTAACGAGCAGTACTTC. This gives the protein CASSYSSGNEQYF.

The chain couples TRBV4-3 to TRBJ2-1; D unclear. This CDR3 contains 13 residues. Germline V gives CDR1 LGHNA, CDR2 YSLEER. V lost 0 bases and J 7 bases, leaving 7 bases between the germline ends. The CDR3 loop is CASSQEDRNEQFF. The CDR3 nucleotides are TGCGCCAGCAGCCAAGAAGATCGGAATGAGCAGTTCTTC.

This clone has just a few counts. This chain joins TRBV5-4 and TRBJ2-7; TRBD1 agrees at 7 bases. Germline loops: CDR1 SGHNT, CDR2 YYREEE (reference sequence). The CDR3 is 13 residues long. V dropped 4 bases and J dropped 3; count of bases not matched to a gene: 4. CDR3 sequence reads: CASSTTGDYEQYF. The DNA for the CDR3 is TGTGCCAGCAGCACTACAGGGGACTACGAGCAGTACTTC.

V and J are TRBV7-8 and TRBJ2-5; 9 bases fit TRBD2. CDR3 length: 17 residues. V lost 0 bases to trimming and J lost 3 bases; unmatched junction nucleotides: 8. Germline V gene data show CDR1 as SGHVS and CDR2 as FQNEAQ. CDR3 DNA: TGTGCCAGCAGCTTAGCGGTGAGCGGGGGGATTGAAGAGACCCAGTACTTC. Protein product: CASSLAVSGGIEETQYF.

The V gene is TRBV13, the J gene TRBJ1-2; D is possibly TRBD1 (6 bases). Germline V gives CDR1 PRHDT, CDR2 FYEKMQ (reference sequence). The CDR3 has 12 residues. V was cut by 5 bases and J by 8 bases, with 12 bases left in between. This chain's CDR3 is CASSQDRGGYTF. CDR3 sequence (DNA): TGTGCCAGCAGCCAAGATAGGGGGGGCTACACCTTC. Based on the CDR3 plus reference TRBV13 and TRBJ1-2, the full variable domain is AAGVIQSPRHLIKEKRETATLKCYPIPRHDTVYWYQQGPGQDPQFLISFYEKMQSDKGSIPDRFSAQQFSDYHSELNMSSLELGDSALYFCASSQDRGGYTFGSGTRLTVV.

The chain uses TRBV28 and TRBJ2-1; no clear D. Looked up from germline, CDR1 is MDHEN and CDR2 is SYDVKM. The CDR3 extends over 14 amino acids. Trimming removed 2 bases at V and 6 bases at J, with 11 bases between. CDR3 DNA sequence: TGTGCCAGCAGTTTACGGCCGGCTGCCAATGAGCAGTTCTTC. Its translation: CASSLRPAANEQFF. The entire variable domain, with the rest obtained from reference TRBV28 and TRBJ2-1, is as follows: DVKVTQSSRYLVKRTGEKVFLECVQDMDHENMFWYRQDPGLGLRLIYFSYDVKMKEKGDIPEGYSVSREKKERFSLILESASTNQTSMYLCASSLRPAANEQFFGPGTRLTVL.

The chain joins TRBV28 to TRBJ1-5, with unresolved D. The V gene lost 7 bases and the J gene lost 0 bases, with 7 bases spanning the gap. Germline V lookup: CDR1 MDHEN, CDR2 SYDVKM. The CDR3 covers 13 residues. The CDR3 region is CASTLYSNQPQHF. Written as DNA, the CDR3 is TGTGCCAGCACACTATATAGCAATCAGCCCCAGCATTTT. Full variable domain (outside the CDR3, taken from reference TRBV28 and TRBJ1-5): DVKVTQSSRYLVKRTGEKVFLECVQDMDHENMFWYRQDPGLGLRLIYFSYDVKMKEKGDIPEGYSVSREKKERFSLILESASTNQTSMYLCASTLYSNQPQHFGDGTRLSIL.

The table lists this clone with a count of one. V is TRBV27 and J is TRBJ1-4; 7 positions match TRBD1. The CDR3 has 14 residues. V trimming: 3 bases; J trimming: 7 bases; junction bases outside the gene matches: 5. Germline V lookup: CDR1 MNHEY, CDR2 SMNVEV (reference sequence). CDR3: CASSFKGAVEKLFF. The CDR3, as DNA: TGTGCCAGCAGTTTTAAGGGGGCCGTTGAAAAACTGTTTTTT.

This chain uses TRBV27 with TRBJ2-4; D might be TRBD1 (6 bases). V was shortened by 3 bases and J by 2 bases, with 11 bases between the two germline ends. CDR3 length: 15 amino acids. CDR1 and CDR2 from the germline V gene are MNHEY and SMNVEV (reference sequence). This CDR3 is CASSFGGGPKNIQYF. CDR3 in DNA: TGTGCCAGCAGTTTTGGGGGCGGACCCAAAAACATTCAGTACTTC.

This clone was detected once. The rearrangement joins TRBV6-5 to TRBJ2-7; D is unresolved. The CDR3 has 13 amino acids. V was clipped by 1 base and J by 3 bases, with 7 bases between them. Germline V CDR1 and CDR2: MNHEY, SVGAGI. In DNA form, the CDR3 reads TGTGCCAGCAGTTACTTGGGCTTCTACGAGCAGTACTTC. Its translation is CASSYLGFYEQYF.

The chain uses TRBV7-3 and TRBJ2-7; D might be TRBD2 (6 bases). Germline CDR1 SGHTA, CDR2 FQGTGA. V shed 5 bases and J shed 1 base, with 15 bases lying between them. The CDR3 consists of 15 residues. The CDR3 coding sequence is TGTGCCAGCAGCATAGGGGAGGACGGATCCTACGAGCAGTACTTC. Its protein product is CASSIGEDGSYEQYF.

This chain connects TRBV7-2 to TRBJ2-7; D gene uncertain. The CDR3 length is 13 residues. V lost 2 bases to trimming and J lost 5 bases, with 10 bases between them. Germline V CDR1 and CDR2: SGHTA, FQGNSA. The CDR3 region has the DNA TGTGCCAGCAGCTTAATTGTCCGGGACGAGCAGTACTTC. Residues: CASSLIVRDEQYF.

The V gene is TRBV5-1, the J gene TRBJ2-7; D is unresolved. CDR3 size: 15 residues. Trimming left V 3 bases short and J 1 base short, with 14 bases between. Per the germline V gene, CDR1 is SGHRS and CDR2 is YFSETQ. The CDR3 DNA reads TGCGCCAGCAGCTCCCCGCCGGACCCGTCCTACGAGCAGTACTTC. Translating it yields CASSSPPDPSYEQYF.

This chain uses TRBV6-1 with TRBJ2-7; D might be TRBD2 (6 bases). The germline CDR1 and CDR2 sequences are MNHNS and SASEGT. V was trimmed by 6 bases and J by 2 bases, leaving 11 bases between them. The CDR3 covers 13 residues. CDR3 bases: TGTGCCAGCAGGAAACTAGCCCCCTACGAGCAGTACTTC. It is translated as CASRKLAPYEQYF.

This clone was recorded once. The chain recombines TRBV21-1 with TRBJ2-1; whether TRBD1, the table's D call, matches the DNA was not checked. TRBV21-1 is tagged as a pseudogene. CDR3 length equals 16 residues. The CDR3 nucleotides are TGTGCCAGCAGCTCAACCCGTGGGACAGACTACAATGAGCAGTTCTTC. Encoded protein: CASSSTRGTDYNEQFF.

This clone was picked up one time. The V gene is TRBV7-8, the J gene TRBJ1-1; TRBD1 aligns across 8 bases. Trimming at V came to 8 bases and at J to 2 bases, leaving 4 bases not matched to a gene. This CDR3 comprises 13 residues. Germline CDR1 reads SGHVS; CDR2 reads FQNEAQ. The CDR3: CASGQGGNTEAFF. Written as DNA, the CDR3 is TGTGCCAGCGGACAGGGAGGTAACACTGAAGCTTTCTTT. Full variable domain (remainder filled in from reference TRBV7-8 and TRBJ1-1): GAGVSQSPRYKVAKRGQDVALRCDPISGHVSLFWYQQALGQGPEFLTYFQNEAQLDKSGLPSDRFFAERPEGSVSTLKIQRTQQEDSAVYLCASGQGGNTEAFFGQGTRLTVV.

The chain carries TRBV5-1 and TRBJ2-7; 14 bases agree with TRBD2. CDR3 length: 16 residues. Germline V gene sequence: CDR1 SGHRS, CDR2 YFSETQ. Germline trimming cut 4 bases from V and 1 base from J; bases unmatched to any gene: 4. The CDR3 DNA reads TGCGCCAGCAGCCCACGACTAGCGGGGGGGTCCTACGAGCAGTACTTC. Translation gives CASSPRLAGGSYEQYF.

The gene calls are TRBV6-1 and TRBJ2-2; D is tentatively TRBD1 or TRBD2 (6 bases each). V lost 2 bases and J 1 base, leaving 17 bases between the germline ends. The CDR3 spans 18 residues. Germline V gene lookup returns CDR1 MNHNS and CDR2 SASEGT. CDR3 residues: CASSESWGATGNTGELFF. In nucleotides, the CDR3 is TGTGCCAGCAGTGAAAGCTGGGGGGCCACGGGGAACACCGGGGAGCTGTTTTTT.

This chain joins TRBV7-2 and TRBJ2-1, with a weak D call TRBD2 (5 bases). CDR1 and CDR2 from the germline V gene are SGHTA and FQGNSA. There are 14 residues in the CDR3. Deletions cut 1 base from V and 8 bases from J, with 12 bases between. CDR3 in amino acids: CASSLDLSGDEQFF. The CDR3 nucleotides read TGTGCCAGCAGCTTAGATTTGTCCGGGGATGAGCAGTTCTTC. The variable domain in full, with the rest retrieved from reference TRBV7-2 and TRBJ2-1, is GAGVSQSPSNKVTEKGKDVELRCDPISGHTALYWYRQSLGQGLEFLIYFQGNSAPDKSGLPSDRFSAERTGGSVSTLTIQRTQQEDSAVYLCASSLDLSGDEQFFGPGTRLTVL.